The entry that follows covers one T cell receptor (beta chain) sequence. No antigen is known for it. V lost 3 bases and J 6 bases, leaving 9 bases between the germline ends. This CDR3 is built from 13 residues. Germline V CDR1 and CDR2: SNHLY, FYNNEI. These data belong to a study of vaccination effects on CD4 cells after COVID-19. Antigen-specific CD4+ T cells were expanded (with viral peptide pools) by the ViraFEST assay ahead of sequencing. Subsequent to a culture period of about ten days, CD4+ T cells were isolated. From March to December 2020, the person had a SARS-CoV-2 infection that was confirmed by PCR. Using immunoSEQ multiplex PCR, the repertoire was profiled, and TCRdb retains in-frame clones only, with some absent. The table has 55,000 to 90,000 clones, under 85% seen once.

This sequence originates from a human donor who had a prior SARS-CoV-2 infection. The sequencing here drew on CD4+ T cells from PBMCs cultured with HIV peptides, taken before COVID-19 vaccination. The subset was: HIV-1 Nef peptide pool negative control/reference culture. The chain links TRBV2 to TRBJ1-5, with D hard to call. The CDR3 DNA follows: TGTGCCAGCAGTGACGAAAGGGTTCAGCCCCAGCATTTT. Residues: CASSDERVQPQHF.